Listed below are T cell receptor beta chains from one sample, sequenced in a study of Graves' ophthalmopathy and Graves' hyperthyroidism. Each CDR3 protein gets one entry after TCRdb re-called the multiplex PCR reads with MiXCR. The table includes some 1.1 million distinct CDR3 sequences, about two fifths detected once. Sequenced material: peripheral blood or thyroid tissue (not recorded which). The source is an adult man with Graves' hyperthyroidism. Each CDR3 is given without its conserved first and last residue. The order of the fields is J gene, V gene, D gene, clone size, CDR3 length, CDR3 protein. The D gene is left open where the match is weak. A row's size may be missing; if present it is once, few, many or a size class.

TRBJ1-3	TRBV5-5	-	few	13	ASSSPGQKGNTIY
TRBJ2-7	TRBV5-6	TRBD2	-	13	ASSRGSGGIYEQY
TRBJ1-2	TRBV7-8	-	many	14	ASSLVGPTGSKGYT
TRBJ1-1	TRBV12-5	TRBD1	-	13	ASGLGGTGNTEAF
TRBJ2-5	TRBV10-2	-	-	12	AIRDLKVLETQY
TRBJ2-7	TRBV10-3	-	few	12	ATGFKGETYEQY
TRBJ2-7	TRBV20-1	TRBD1	-	12	SARSGRGHFEQY
TRBJ2-5	TRBV25-1	TRBD2	-	12	ASGGLAGVKTQY
TRBJ2-2	TRBV4-1	TRBD2	-	14	ASSPASGSWAGELF
TRBJ1-1	TRBV6-2/TRBV6-3	TRBD1	-	16	ASSYPTGTGIMNTEAF
TRBJ2-1	TRBV10-3	-	few	11	ANQADEYNEQF
TRBJ2-7	TRBV20-1	TRBD2	few	11	SASLAGLGEQY
TRBJ2-7	TRBV19	-	-	11	GYSRTVSYEQY
TRBJ1-5	TRBV7-8	TRBD1	many	12	ASSLLDRGGPQH
TRBJ1-2	TRBV7-8	TRBD1	-	16	ASSLGTGDSLSNYGYT
TRBJ2-7	TRBV10-3	TRBD2	few	10	AARTSGYEQY
TRBJ1-2	TRBV12-3/TRBV12-4	TRBD1	few	13	ASSLMGQPSVGYT
TRBJ1-3	TRBV2	-	-	14	ASSQTAPGSGNTIY
TRBJ2-7	TRBV20-1	-	few	11	SARMDDLYEQY
TRBJ1-2	TRBV6-2/TRBV6-3	-	-	12	ASSYLGGRHGYT
TRBJ2-7	TRBV27	-	-	11	ASSRYPSYEQY
TRBJ1-2	TRBV20-1	-	-	12	SARTGGVTYGYT
TRBJ1-6	TRBV2	-	-	13	ASSLSIGVNSPLH
TRBJ1-2	TRBV9	-	once	11	ASSARLGSGYT
TRBJ2-7	TRBV10-2	-	once	13	ASSAYSPGTYEQY
TRBJ1-2	TRBV20-1	-	many	12	SARDLSNGYGYT
TRBJ1-2	TRBV6-5	-	-	11	ASRQGYSYGYT
TRBJ2-5	TRBV9	TRBD2	-	15	ASSAGTSGRDQETQY
TRBJ2-3	TRBV29-1	-	-	12	SVSSSGWADTQY
TRBJ2-7	TRBV6-1	-	few	11	ASTTEAAYEQY
TRBJ1-1	TRBV10-2	-	-	12	ASSEDGTGTEAF
TRBJ2-7	TRBV7-2	TRBD1	-	14	ASSSPGQGSPYEQY
TRBJ2-5	TRBV3-1	TRBD2	few	12	ASSQYDGRETQY
TRBJ2-5	TRBV7-2	-	-	10	ASSPLNQPQY
TRBJ1-1	TRBV15	-	many	14	ATSRGAGGGNTEAF
TRBJ1-2	TRBV7-2	-	many	12	ASSLQNSGYGYT
TRBJ2-5	TRBV4-1	-	few	15	ASSPADGSWRQETQY
TRBJ1-1	TRBV29-1	TRBD1	many	10	SVEGTGTEAF
TRBJ2-5	TRBV7-9	-	-	14	ASSREGTASDETQY
TRBJ1-3	TRBV11-2	TRBD1	few	13	ASSPDRLRGNTIY
TRBJ2-5	TRBV2	-	many	11	ASSGQLGETQY